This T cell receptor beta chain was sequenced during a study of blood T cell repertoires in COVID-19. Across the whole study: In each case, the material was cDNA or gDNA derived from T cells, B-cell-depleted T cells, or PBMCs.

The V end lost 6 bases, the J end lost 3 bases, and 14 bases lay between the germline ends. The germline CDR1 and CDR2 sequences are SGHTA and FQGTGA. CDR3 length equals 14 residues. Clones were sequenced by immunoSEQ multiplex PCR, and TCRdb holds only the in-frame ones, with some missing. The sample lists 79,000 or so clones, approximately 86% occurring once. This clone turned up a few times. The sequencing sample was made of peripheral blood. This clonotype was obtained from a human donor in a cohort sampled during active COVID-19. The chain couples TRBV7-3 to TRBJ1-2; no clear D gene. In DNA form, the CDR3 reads TGTGCCAGCAGTCAAAGTTCGGGAGACTATGGCTACACCTTC. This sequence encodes CASSQSSGDYGYTF.